The 24 T cell receptor beta chains below all came from one sample that was sequenced in a study of CD8 T cells in ankylosing spondylitis. Notes on the study in general: Ankylosing spondylitis blood appeared to be characterized by a TCR beta motif of about 8 highly homologous variants.

TCRdb processed the 5' RACE reads anew with MiXCR; each CDR3 protein has one entry. This repertoire shows 350,000 to 450,000 distinct CDR3 sequences, roughly 26% found once; its top ten account for 0.75% to 0.9%. Their target antigens are unknown. The sample consisted of blood, either unsorted or a sorted T cell fraction (not recorded which). The origin of the receptors is a male donor with ankylosing spondylitis.

The sample holds a few counts of this clonotype. The chain uses TRBV11-3 and TRBJ2-3; the D gene is possibly TRBD2 (5 bases). The CDR3 totals 12 residues. V was trimmed by 6 bases and J by 2 bases, leaving 6 bases between them. Germline CDR1 SGHNT, CDR2 YENEEA. The CDR3 protein is CASRDSTDTQYF. The CDR3 bases are TGTGCCAGCAGGGACTCCACAGATACGCAGTATTTT.

The CDR3 loop reads CASSLSLPTNYGYTF. The CDR3, as DNA: TGTGCCAGCAGCCTATCCCTTCCGACTAACTATGGCTACACCTTC. This sequence joins TRBV7-9 and TRBJ1-2; D not certain. V gave up 5 bases and J gave up 0 bases, with 13 bases separating them. The CDR3 runs 15 residues. Germline V gene lookup returns CDR1 SEHNR and CDR2 FQNEAQ (reference sequence).

This clonotype was picked up a small number of times. The chain is built from TRBV2 and TRBJ2-1; D possibly corresponds to TRBD2 (5 bases). V was clipped by 2 bases and J by 5 bases, with 7 bases between them. Germline V CDR1 and CDR2: SNHLY, FYNNEI. The CDR3 extends over 13 amino acids. The CDR3 DNA reads as TGTGCCAGCAGTGAACGGGGAGACAATGAGCAGTTCTTC. It encodes CASSERGDNEQFF.

This chain uses TRBV3-1 with TRBJ1-2, with 7 bases identical to TRBD1. The trim removed 1 base at V and 4 bases at J, leaving 21 bases unmatched. This CDR3 is 20 amino acids long. Per the germline V gene, CDR1 is LGHDT and CDR2 is YNNKEL (reference sequence). This chain's CDR3 is CASSQGPLTQTGKISYGYTF. For the CDR3, the DNA is TGTGCCAGCAGCCAAGGTCCCCTTACACAGACAGGGAAAATTAGCTATGGCTACACCTTC.

The chain has TRBV5-4 and TRBJ2-3, with D possibly being TRBD2 (5 bases). Germline V gives CDR1 SGHNT, CDR2 YYREEE (reference sequence). There are 15 residues in the CDR3. With 6 bases removed from V and 2 bases from J, the gap between germline ends came to 16 bases. The CDR3 DNA reads as TGTGCCAGCAAATCCGGGATCACCTACACAGATACGCAGTATTTT. Residues: CASKSGITYTDTQYF.

This chain joins TRBV10-3 and TRBJ2-1, with unresolved D. The ends were cut back, 10 bases at V and 9 bases at J, with 19 bases in the middle. The CDR3 runs 13 residues. Germline V CDR1 and CDR2: ENHRY, SYGVKD. CDR3 region: CATFDPFGREQFF. CDR3 sequence (DNA): TGTGCCACCTTTGATCCTTTCGGGCGTGAGCAGTTCTTC.

The sample holds a few counts of this clonotype. The J gene is TRBJ1-6, the V gene TRBV20-1; the D gene is possibly TRBD1 (5 bases). The CDR3 runs to 16 residues. Trimming took off 1 base at V and 7 bases at J, with 17 bases between the two ends. Germline values: CDR1 DFQATT, CDR2 SNEGSKA (reference sequence). DNA of the CDR3: TGCAGTGCTAGAGTAGCCCAGGGAGTCGTGAATTCACCCCTCCACTTT. It specifies CSARVAQGVVNSPLHF.

The chain carries TRBV2 and TRBJ2-1, with D maybe TRBD2 (5 bases). CDR1 and CDR2 (germline): SNHLY, FYNNEI. The CDR3 is 15 amino acids. The V end was cut by 5 bases, the J end by 3 bases, with 14 bases between. The CDR3 spells CASSLDLQIYNEQFF. The DNA of the CDR3 is TGTGCCAGCAGTCTGGACTTGCAGATCTACAATGAGCAGTTCTTC. Drawing the rest from reference TRBV2 and TRBJ2-1, the complete variable domain is EPEVTQTPSHQVTQMGQEVILRCVPISNHLYFYWYRQILGQKVEFLVSFYNNEISEKSEIFDDQFSVERPDGSNFTLKIRSTKLEDSAMYFCASSLDLQIYNEQFFGPGTRLTVL.

This clonotype has only a few counts. The chain has TRBV20-1 and TRBJ1-1, with D perhaps matching TRBD1 (5 bases). This CDR3 is built from 14 residues. Germline CDR1 is DFQATT and CDR2 is SNEGSKA (reference sequence). Trimming took 5 bases from V and 0 from J, leaving 13 bases between them. This chain's CDR3 is CSAVRGLMNTEAFF. The CDR3 coding sequence is TGCAGTGCTGTAAGGGGACTGATGAACACTGAAGCTTTCTTT.

A single count supports this clonotype. V and J are TRBV20-1 and TRBJ2-3, with a weak D call TRBD2 (5 bases). V dropped 7 bases and J dropped 4 bases, with 15 bases sitting between them. Germline V gene lookup returns CDR1 DFQATT and CDR2 SNEGSKA (reference sequence). The CDR3 runs to 13 residues. The CDR3 sequence is CSVGRRRSDTQYF. CDR3 sequence (DNA): TGCAGTGTCGGCAGGAGGAGGTCAGATACGCAGTATTTT.

J is TRBJ2-3 and V is TRBV5-1; 8 nucleotides line up with TRBD2. CDR3 length: 15 residues. Germline CDR1 SGHRS, CDR2 YFSETQ. The V segment lost 1 base and the J segment 4 bases; nucleotides outside the gene matches: 5. This CDR3 is CASSLTGRDADTQYF. As DNA, the CDR3 is TGCGCCAGCAGCTTGACCGGGAGGGACGCAGATACGCAGTATTTT.

This clonotype was counted between two and nine times. The genes are TRBV7-9 and TRBJ1-2; no clear D gene. The CDR3 has 15 residues. CDR1 SEHNR and CDR2 FQNEAQ come from the germline V gene (reference sequence). V lost 6 bases and J 8 bases, leaving 22 bases between the germline ends. The CDR3 DNA is TGTGCCAGCAGGTTGGCGTCAGGTTCCCGTGGAGGCTACACCTTC. Residues: CASRLASGSRGGYTF.

The chain couples TRBV5-1 to TRBJ2-7; D is unclear. Trimming removed 0 bases from V and 0 bases from J, with 7 bases in between. The CDR3 is made up of 14 amino acids. CDR1 is SGHRS, CDR2 YFSETQ, per germline. The CDR3: CASSLVGGSYEQYV. Here the CDR3 DNA reads TGCGCCAGCAGCTTGGTTGGCGGCTCCTACGAGCAGTACGTC.

The table lists this clonotype with a few counts. The genes are TRBV3-1 and TRBJ2-1, with D hard to call. The CDR3 runs 20 residues. Trimming took off 4 bases at V and 6 bases at J, with 31 bases between the two ends. CDR1 is LGHDT, CDR2 YNNKEL, per germline (reference sequence). This chain's CDR3 is CASSPYLGGRGSRMGNEQFF. In nucleotides, the CDR3 is TGTGCCAGCAGCCCCTATCTGGGTGGCCGTGGAAGCCGAATGGGCAATGAGCAGTTCTTC.

This clonotype has only a few counts. V usage is TRBV29-1 and J usage is TRBJ1-2; perhaps TRBD1 as D (6 bases). The CDR3 has 12 amino acids. The V end lost 6 bases, the J end lost 2 bases, and 10 bases lay between the germline ends. CDR1 and CDR2 from the germline V gene are SQVTM and ANQGSEA. CDR3 loop: CSVGQSNYGYTF. CDR3 sequence (DNA): TGCAGCGTCGGACAGTCCAACTATGGCTACACCTTC.

This sequence joins TRBV25-1 and TRBJ1-3; perhaps TRBD1 as D (6 bases). CDR3 length: 18 residues. Trimming removed 2 bases from V and 0 bases from J, with 17 bases in between. From germline, CDR1 is MGHDK and CDR2 SYGVNS. CDR3 protein: CASSELMSGQSSGNTIYF. CDR3 sequence (DNA): TGTGCCAGCAGTGAACTGATGTCCGGACAGTCCTCTGGAAACACCATATATTTT.

V is TRBV5-5 and J is TRBJ2-3, with 7 bases matching TRBD2. Per germline, CDR1 SGHKS and CDR2 YYEKEE (reference sequence). V lost 1 base, J lost 4 bases, and 9 bases stayed unmatched. The CDR3 is 16 residues long. The CDR3 spells CASSLMSSSGADTQYF. As DNA, the CDR3 is TGTGCCAGCAGCTTGATGTCCTCTAGCGGTGCAGATACGCAGTATTTT.

This chain links TRBV3-1 with TRBJ2-3, with 10 positions matching TRBD2. CDR1 and CDR2 (germline): LGHDT, YNNKEL (reference sequence). This CDR3 has 15 residues. Germline trimming cut 3 bases from V and 8 bases from J; bases unmatched to any gene: 8. CDR3 sequence reads: CASSHGSGRDATQYF. The CDR3 DNA reads TGTGCCAGCAGCCACGGGAGCGGGAGGGATGCTACGCAGTATTTT.

This clonotype appeared once. V and J are TRBV11-3 and TRBJ2-7; a possible D gene is TRBD2 (6 bases). Germline CDR1 is SGHNT and CDR2 is YENEEA. V lost 1 base to trimming and J lost 3 bases, with 13 bases between them. This CDR3 comprises 15 residues. In DNA, the CDR3 is TGTGCCAGCAGCTTAGGGGGCAAGCGGGTCTACGAGCAGTACGTC. This codes for CASSLGGKRVYEQYV.

V and J are TRBV3-1 and TRBJ2-7; D ambiguous. This CDR3 spans 15 amino acids. CDR1 is LGHDT, CDR2 YNNKEL, per germline (reference sequence). Trimming left V 0 bases short and J 1 base short, with 10 bases between. This chain's CDR3 is CASSQDLGRSYEQYF. The DNA for the CDR3 is TGTGCCAGCAGCCAAGATCTCGGCAGGTCCTACGAGCAGTACTTC.

In this sample, this clonotype turned up many times. V and J are TRBV12-3 or TRBV12-4 and TRBJ2-1, with a possible D match to TRBD2 (6 bases). This CDR3 region has 14 residues. The ends were cut back, 5 bases at V and 9 bases at J, with 17 bases in the middle. The CDR3 bases are TGTGCCAGCAGTCCCCGGGCCGCCGGGGGTGAGCAGTTCTTC. As protein: CASSPRAAGGEQFF.

The rearrangement joins TRBV5-8 to TRBJ2-6; D uncertain. The CDR3 covers 17 residues. The germline CDR1 and CDR2 sequences are SGHTS and YDEGEE. V dropped 2 bases and J dropped 0 bases, with 12 bases sitting between them. The CDR3 nucleotides read TGTGCCAGCAGCTTCCAGCCCACGAGCTCTGGGGCCAACGTCCTGACTTTC. Its translation: CASSFQPTSSGANVLTF.

The chain has TRBV19 and TRBJ1-5; D may be TRBD1 (5 bases). The length of the CDR3 is 15 residues. Trimming shortened V by 3 bases and J by 7 bases, and 16 bases separated the two germline ends. In germline, CDR1 is LNHDA, CDR2 SQIVND (reference sequence). The CDR3 region is CASSITGDLNQPQHF. In nucleotides, the CDR3 is TGTGCCAGTAGTATCACAGGAGATTTGAACCAGCCCCAGCATTTT.

This chain connects TRBV29-1 to TRBJ2-1; the match to TRBD2 covers 8 bases. The V and J ends lost 3 bases and 5 bases, in that order; junction bases with no gene match: 6. CDR1 is SQVTM, CDR2 ANQGSEA, per germline. This CDR3 comprises 14 residues. CDR3 protein: CSVDRAGGNNEQFF. Here the CDR3 DNA reads TGCAGCGTTGACCGGGCGGGAGGAAACAATGAGCAGTTCTTC.